This T cell receptor (beta chain) was retrieved from a study of cytomegalovirus exposure and HLA in healthy donors. Whole-study context: Earlier sequencing of about 200 million T cells yielded around 100 million unique TCR beta sequences. Overall study results and limits: A previous analysis found most TCR beta V segments productive roughly 87% or roughly 30% of the time. With high specificity and sensitivity, the classifier reportedly diagnosed cytomegalovirus status. HLA allele associations emerged for about 16,000 TCR beta sequences in a later analysis, at 0.05 false discovery rate.

Germline V CDR1 and CDR2: SGDLS, YYNGEE. The CDR3 covers 13 residues. Trimming removed 6 bases from V and 4 bases from J, with 13 bases in between. Primers for the PCR totalled 60 Vbeta and 13 Jbeta. Profiling relied on immunoSEQ multiplex PCR, and the TCRdb table lists in-frame clones only, not all of them. This sample carries more than 75,000 clones, over 65% of them seen once, and the ten largest clones take approximately 9%. Note on this clone: Its antigen is not known.

The chain uses TRBV9 and TRBJ1-1; D is possibly TRBD1 (6 bases). The sequenced sample consisted of PBMCs. The origin of this receptor is a man aged 35 to 55 in good health and CMV-seropositive. CDR3 amino acids: CASNRVLSTEAFF. CDR3 sequence (DNA): TGTGCCAGCAACAGGGTGTTAAGCACTGAAGCTTTCTTT. Combining the CDR3 with reference TRBV9 and TRBJ1-1 gives the whole variable domain DSGVTQTPKHLITATGQRVTLRCSPRSGDLSVYWYQQSLDQGLQFLIQYYNGEERAKGNILERFSAQQFPDLHSELNLSSLELGDSALYFCASNRVLSTEAFFGQGTRLTVV.